Given below is one T cell receptor beta chain in context. Its target is not known. Germline V gives CDR1 SGHNT, CDR2 YENEEA. The CDR3 runs to 15 residues. Eight separate reactions per sample yielded the cDNA. Addition of UMIs with a 6-nucleotide sample barcode was achieved by template switching. TCRdb re-called the 5' RACE reads and catalogs CDR3 proteins one per entry, DNA excluded. The table lists about 160,000 distinct CDR3 sequences, with over 2.5% in the top ten. This sample was taken from a study of monozygotic twins with inflammatory bowel disease. Study-wide points: The co-twins with IBD showed lower TCRbeta diversity (inverse Simpson) than their healthy siblings.

The chain couples TRBV11-3 to TRBJ2-7; TCRdb's D call of TRBD2 is untestable without DNA. Input material: blood. The receptor's source is a human donor with ulcerative colitis or Crohn's disease, or a healthy co-twin of an affected twin (not recorded which). CDR3 amino acids: CASSTSGRAQYEQYF.